Sequencing of this T cell receptor (beta chain) was carried out in a study of shared clonotypes between healthy human individuals. Libraries were prepared by immunoSEQ multiplex PCR; TCRdb keeps only in-frame clonotypes and omits some of them. The sample has some 1.1 million clones; approximately 80% are singletons. The CDR3 has 12 amino acids. The germline CDR1 and CDR2 sequences are MGHDK and SYGVNS. V was pared by 8 bases and J by 2 bases, with 10 bases between. This clonotype was sampled from a young man in good health. Some clones in this sample may be carry-over from other donors' samples. This sequence joins TRBV25-1 and TRBJ2-7; D gene unclear. Specimen: memory CD4+ T cells from PBMCs. The subset denotes: CD45RA-negative fraction. The CDR3 spells CASSSHTYEQYF. The DNA for the CDR3 is TGTGCCAGCTCATCCCACACCTACGAGCAGTACTTC.